Following are 21 T cell receptor beta chains from one sample sequenced in a study of T cells in Graves' hyperthyroidism and ophthalmopathy. Amplification targeted TCR beta CDR3 regions from RNA transcripts. The study used the HTBI primer set for a first-round RT-PCR of the TCR CDR3. TCRdb called the multiplex PCR reads again in MiXCR, with one record for every CDR3 protein. The table has 250,000 to 300,000 distinct CDR3 sequences, roughly 13% seen once. Sample: blood. The receptors were gathered from a woman aged 25 to 45 with Graves' hyperthyroidism that later progressed to Graves' ophthalmopathy.

There are a few counts of this clonotype. The chain is built from TRBV4-1 and TRBJ2-7; TRBD1 matches 7 bases. The ends lost 0 bases at V and 6 bases at J; junction bases unmatched: 11. This CDR3 spans 16 amino acids. Looked up from germline, CDR1 is MGHRA and CDR2 is YSYEKL. DNA of the CDR3: TGCGCCAGCAGCCAAGATTATCAGACAGGGCTCTCCGAGCAGTACTTC. This translates into CASSQDYQTGLSEQYF.

This clonotype was seen ten or more times. The chain carries TRBV5-1 and TRBJ2-7; D is ambiguous. CDR1 is SGHRS and CDR2 is YFSETQ in the germline V gene. V lost 1 base and J 3 bases, leaving 11 bases between the germline ends. The CDR3 extends over 14 amino acids. The CDR3 is CASSLSGWDYEQYF. The CDR3 DNA is TGCGCCAGCAGCTTGTCGGGTTGGGACTACGAGCAGTACTTC.

This clonotype was observed many times. The chain links TRBV28 to TRBJ2-2, with TRBD2 matching over 7 bases. Germline trimming cut 7 bases from V and 5 bases from J; bases unmatched to any gene: 10. The CDR3 spans 15 residues. Germline V lookup: CDR1 MDHEN, CDR2 SYDVKM. The chain's CDR3 is CASIKSGVGTGELFF. The DNA for the CDR3 is TGTGCCAGCATCAAGAGCGGGGTGGGGACCGGGGAGCTGTTTTTT.

The sample holds many counts of this clonotype. Written as DNA, the CDR3 is TGCAGTGCTGCTGACGGACACATGAACACTGAAGCTTTCTTT. Translating it yields CSAADGHMNTEAFF. The V gene is TRBV20-1, the J gene TRBJ1-1; tentatively, D is TRBD1 (5 bases). CDR1 is DFQATT and CDR2 is SNEGSKA in the germline V gene (reference sequence). V lost 5 bases and J 0 bases, leaving 13 bases between the germline ends. The CDR3 is 14 amino acids.

This sequence joins TRBV29-1 and TRBJ2-2, with 8 bases fitting TRBD2. V lost 3 bases and J lost 6; bases outside the gene matches: 9. This CDR3 spans 15 amino acids. The germline V gene encodes CDR1 SQVTM and CDR2 ANQGSEA. CDR3 coding DNA: TGCAGCGTTGATAAGAGCGGGGGCGGGGCCGGGGAGCTGTTTTTT. Encoded protein: CSVDKSGGGAGELFF.

The genes are TRBV4-2 and TRBJ2-7; 10 bases match TRBD2. CDR1 and CDR2 from the germline V gene are LGHNA and YNFKEQ. V shed 2 bases, J shed 3 bases, and the junction held 7 bases outside the gene matches. The CDR3 extends over 16 amino acids. As DNA, the CDR3 is TGTGCCAGCAGCCAACCCCTAGCGGGGGAAGACTACGAGCAGTACTTC. As protein: CASSQPLAGEDYEQYF.

This clonotype has ten or more counts. V gene TRBV30 combines with J gene TRBJ1-3, with TRBD1 as a possible D gene (6 bases). V lost 5 bases, J lost 4 bases, and 9 bases lay in between. CDR3 length equals 12 residues. Germline V lookup: CDR1 GTSNPN, CDR2 SVGIG (reference sequence). As DNA, the CDR3 is TGTGCCTGGGACAGGAACGGAAACACCATATATTTT. This sequence encodes CAWDRNGNTIYF.

There are a few counts of this clonotype. The CDR3 sequence is CASSLLGGDLAGELFF. As DNA, the CDR3 is TGTGCCAGCAGTTTGCTTGGCGGGGACCTGGCCGGGGAGCTGTTTTTT. The chain is built from TRBV7-3 and TRBJ2-2; possibly TRBD2 for D (6 bases). V was trimmed by 6 bases and J by 6 bases, leaving 20 bases between them. This CDR3 is 16 amino acids long. Germline V gene sequence: CDR1 SGHTA, CDR2 FQGTGA.

The sample holds many counts of this clonotype. The chain combines TRBV3-2 with TRBJ2-1; the table's TRBD2 call for D was not verified on the DNA. TRBV3-2 is termed a pseudogene. CDR3 length: 17 residues. CDR3 bases: TGTGCCAGCAGCCTCCCCCGGCGGGATTGCTCCTACAATGAGCAGTTCTTC. Translated, it gives CASSLPRRDCSYNEQFF.

This clonotype was detected ten times or more. The chain has TRBV12-3 or TRBV12-4 and TRBJ1-2, with no clear D. CDR3 size: 14 residues. V lost 3 bases, J lost 4 bases, and 12 bases lay in between. CDR3 sequence reads: CASSFKQFIYGYTF. CDR3 coding DNA: TGTGCCAGCAGTTTCAAACAGTTTATCTATGGCTACACCTTC.

The chain couples TRBV7-3 to TRBJ1-5; no definite D call. This CDR3 contains 14 residues. V lost 5 bases and J lost 5, with 13 bases in between. Germline lookup yields CDR1 SGHTA and CDR2 FQGTGA. In DNA form, the CDR3 reads TGTGCCAGCAGCCGAACCTCCCCTGATCAGCCCCAGCATTTT. This encodes CASSRTSPDQPQHF.

This chain links TRBV3-1 with TRBJ2-7; D might be TRBD1 (6 bases). Germline V CDR1 and CDR2: LGHDT, YNNKEL (reference sequence). The CDR3 totals 12 residues. Trimming took off 2 bases at V and 6 bases at J, with 8 bases between the two ends. The CDR3: CASSQLGGEQYF. The CDR3 DNA sequence: TGTGCCAGCAGCCAACTAGGGGGCGAGCAGTACTTC.

A word on this clonotype: The CDR3 carries no conserved terminal phenylalanine or tryptophan, so it likely arises from a read error. This rearrangement joins TRBV6-5 to TRBJ1-5; D perhaps matches TRBD1 (5 bases). The CDR3 runs 16 residues. Trimming pared 3 bases from V and 4 bases from J, leaving 16 bases between. Germline V CDR1 and CDR2: MNHEY, SVGAGI. The CDR3 protein is CASSYLGTLGNQPQHS. For the CDR3, the DNA is TGTGCCAGCAGTTATTTAGGGACCCTCGGGAATCAGCCCCAGCATTCT.

This clonotype showed up many times. This sequence joins TRBV9 and TRBJ1-1; D gene unclear. V lost 0 bases and J 1 base, leaving 4 bases between the germline ends. Germline V lookup: CDR1 SGDLS, CDR2 YYNGEE. This CDR3 comprises 13 residues. The CDR3 DNA follows: TGTGCCAGCAGCGTAGAACAGAACACTGAAGCTTTCTTT. The encoded protein is CASSVEQNTEAFF.

The rearrangement joins TRBV28 to TRBJ2-7, with TRBD1 matching 10 bases. This CDR3 comprises 15 residues. The germline CDR1 and CDR2 sequences are MDHEN and SYDVKM. Germline trimming cut 3 bases from V and 3 bases from J; bases unmatched to any gene: 5. The CDR3 nucleotides read TGTGCCAGCAGTTTTGGTTGGGACAGGGGCTACGAGCAGTACTTC. Protein: CASSFGWDRGYEQYF.

There are many counts of this clonotype. V is TRBV12-3 or TRBV12-4 and J is TRBJ2-7, with D maybe TRBD2 (5 bases). The V end lost 2 bases, the J end lost 4 bases, and 12 bases lay between the germline ends. The CDR3 is made up of 14 amino acids. The CDR3 sequence is CASSLQLGRYEQYF. In nucleotides, the CDR3 is TGTGCCAGCAGTTTACAACTAGGAAGATACGAGCAGTACTTC.

The sample holds many counts of this clonotype. The chain combines TRBV7-9 with TRBJ2-1; 11 nucleotides match TRBD2. Germline V gives CDR1 SEHNR, CDR2 FQNEAQ (reference sequence). Losses at the gene ends were 5 bases for V and 5 bases for J; bases not matched to a gene: 5. This CDR3 region has 15 residues. Written as DNA, the CDR3 is TGTGCCAGCAGCAAACTAGCGGGAGTCCACAATGAGCAGTTCTTC. Protein sequence: CASSKLAGVHNEQFF.

The chain carries TRBV28 and TRBJ1-1; D remains ambiguous. This CDR3 is built from 15 residues. V lost 4 bases and J 1 base, leaving 13 bases between the germline ends. CDR1 is MDHEN, CDR2 SYDVKM, per germline. This CDR3 is CASSSLGGENTEAFF. CDR3 nucleotide sequence: TGTGCCAGCAGTTCCCTTGGCGGGGAGAACACTGAAGCTTTCTTT.

As for this clonotype: Since a much larger clone is just one base distant, this may be a read error. The chain couples TRBV6-1 to TRBJ2-2; a possible D gene is TRBD2 (6 bases). The CDR3 covers 15 residues. CDR1 and CDR2 from the germline V gene are MNHNS and SASEGT. V dropped 5 bases and J dropped 3 bases, with 13 bases sitting between them. The CDR3 DNA reads as TGTGCCAGCAGTCGGGCTAGCGTTCACACCGGGGAGCTGTTTTTT. Translated, it gives CASSRASVHTGELFF.

The chain joins TRBV3-1 to TRBJ1-5, with D unclear. The V end lost 1 base, the J end lost 3 bases, and 19 bases lay between the germline ends. The CDR3 contains 18 residues. The germline CDR1 and CDR2 sequences are LGHDT and YNNKEL (reference sequence). For the CDR3, the DNA is TGTGCCAGCAGCCAAGTTCCGATAGGAGGGAAAATCAATCAGCCCCAGCATTTT. Protein sequence: CASSQVPIGGKINQPQHF.

This clonotype was found many times. This sequence joins TRBV7-9 and TRBJ1-5; D call uncertain. The germline gives CDR1 SEHNR, CDR2 FQNEAQ (reference sequence). The CDR3 spans 14 residues. V lost 1 base, J lost 3 bases, and 7 bases lay in between. The CDR3 spells CASSLEGINQPQHF. The CDR3, as DNA: TGTGCCAGCAGCTTAGAAGGAATCAATCAGCCCCAGCATTTT.